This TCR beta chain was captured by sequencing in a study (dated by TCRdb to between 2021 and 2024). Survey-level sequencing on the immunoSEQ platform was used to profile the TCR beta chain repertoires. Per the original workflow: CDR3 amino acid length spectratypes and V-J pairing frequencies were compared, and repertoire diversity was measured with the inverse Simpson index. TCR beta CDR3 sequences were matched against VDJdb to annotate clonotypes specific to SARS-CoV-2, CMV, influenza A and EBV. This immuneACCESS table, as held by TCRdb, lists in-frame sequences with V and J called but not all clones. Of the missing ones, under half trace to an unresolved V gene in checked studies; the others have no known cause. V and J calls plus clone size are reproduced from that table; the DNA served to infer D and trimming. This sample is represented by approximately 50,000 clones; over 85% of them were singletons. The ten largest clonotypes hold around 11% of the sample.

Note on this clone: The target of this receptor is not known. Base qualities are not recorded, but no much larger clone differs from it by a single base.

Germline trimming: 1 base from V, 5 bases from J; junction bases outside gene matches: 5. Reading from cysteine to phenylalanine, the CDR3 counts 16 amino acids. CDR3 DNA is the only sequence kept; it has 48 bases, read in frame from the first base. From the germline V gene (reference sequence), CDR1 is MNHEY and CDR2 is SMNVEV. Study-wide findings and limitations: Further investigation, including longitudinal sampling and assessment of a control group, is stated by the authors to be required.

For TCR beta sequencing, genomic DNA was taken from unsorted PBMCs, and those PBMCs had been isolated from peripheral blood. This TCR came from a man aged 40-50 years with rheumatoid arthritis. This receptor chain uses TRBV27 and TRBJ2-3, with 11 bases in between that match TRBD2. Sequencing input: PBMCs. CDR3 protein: CASSLLASGRIDTQYF. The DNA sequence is TGTGCCAGCAGTTTATTGGCTAGCGGGAGGATAGATACGCAGTATTTT.